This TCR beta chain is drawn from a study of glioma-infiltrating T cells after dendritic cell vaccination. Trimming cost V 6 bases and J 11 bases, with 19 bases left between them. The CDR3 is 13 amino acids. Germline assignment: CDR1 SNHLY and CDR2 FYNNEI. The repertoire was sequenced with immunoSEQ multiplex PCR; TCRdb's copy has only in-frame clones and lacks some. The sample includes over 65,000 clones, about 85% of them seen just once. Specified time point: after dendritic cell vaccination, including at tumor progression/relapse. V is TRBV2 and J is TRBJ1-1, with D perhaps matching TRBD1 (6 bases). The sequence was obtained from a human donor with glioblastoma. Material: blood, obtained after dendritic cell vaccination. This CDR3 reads CASRLRGEGWAFF. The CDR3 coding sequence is TGTGCCAGCAGACTGAGGGGGGAGGGTTGGGCTTTCTTT.